Listed below are T cell receptor beta chains from one sample, sequenced in a study of T cell responses to AZD1222 COVID-19 vaccine. TCRdb's table, derived via immunoSEQ multiplex PCR, lists solely in-frame clones and lacks some. The sample includes some 130,000 clones, around nine tenths seen only once; the top ten take 0.9% to 1.4%. This specimen consisted of peripheral blood, obtained 28 days after the second AZD1222 dose. These receptors were collected from an adult who received the AZD1222 COVID-19 vaccine. The CDR3 runs from the conserved cysteine through the conserved F or W. Each record gives: CDR3 DNA, CDR3 protein, J gene, V gene, D gene, clone size. The D gene is left open where the match is weak. Clone size is not always given. Where it is, it says once, few, many or a class for expanded clones.

TGTGCCAGCAGTTCCGGGGGACCCTATAATTCACCCCTCCACTTT | CASSSGGPYNSPLHF | TRBJ1-6 | TRBV6-5 | . | .
TGTGCCAGCAATCAGGGGCGCGCCATCAATGAGCAGTTCTTC | CASNQGRAINEQFF | TRBJ2-1 | TRBV13 | . | .
TGTGCCAGCAGCGTCGGGCAGGATGAAAAACTGTTTTTT | CASSVGQDEKLFF | TRBJ1-4 | TRBV9 | . | .
TGTGCCAGCAGCCATAATACGGGGGACAACGAGCAGTACTTC | CASSHNTGDNEQYF | TRBJ2-7 | TRBV3-1/TRBV3-2 | . | .
TGTGCCAGCGCCGGGGGGGCGGGAAACTGGGCCGTAGAAGCTTTCTTT | CASAGGAGNWAVEAFF | TRBJ1-1 | TRBV28 | . | .
TGTGCCAGCAGTTTATTGGGACACCTTCGGAACACTGAAGCTTTCTTT | CASSLLGHLRNTEAFF | TRBJ1-1 | TRBV27 | . | .
TGTGCCAGTAGTATTTCGGGAAGCTCCTATAATTCACCCCTCCACTTT | CASSISGSSYNSPLHF | TRBJ1-6 | TRBV19 | . | .
TGTGCCAGCAGCCAAGTTTCGTCTAGCGGGAGTGCAGATACGCAGTATTTT | CASSQVSSSGSADTQYF | TRBJ2-3 | TRBV4-2 | TRBD2 | .
TGTGCCAGCACCGAGGACAGCACAGATACGCAGTATTTT | CASTEDSTDTQYF | TRBJ2-3 | TRBV6-5 | . | .
TGTGCCAGCAGCTCCTTGGACAGGGTCTCCACCTTC | CASSSLDRVSTF | TRBJ1-2 | TRBV7-9 | TRBD1 | .
TGCGCCAGCAGCCAAGTCCTTAGTCGGGAGAAATCAGATACGCAGTATTTT | CASSQVLSREKSDTQYF | TRBJ2-3 | TRBV4-1 | . | few
TGTGCCAGCAGCTCCCTGGGGGTTGGTGGCTACACCTTC | CASSSLGVGGYTF | TRBJ1-2 | TRBV7-2 | . | .
TGTGCCAGCAGTTATGGACAGGGGGCGGACAACACTGAAGCTTTCTTT | CASSYGQGADNTEAFF | TRBJ1-1 | TRBV6-6 | TRBD1 | .
TGTGCCAGCAGCTTGTTAGGGAAGAGCTACGAGCAGTACTTC | CASSLLGKSYEQYF | TRBJ2-7 | TRBV5-6 | . | .
TGTGCCAGCAGTGGGTCTCGCAGCCTCTCTGGAAACACCATATATTTT | CASSGSRSLSGNTIYF | TRBJ1-3 | TRBV2 | . | .
TGCGCCAGCAGCTTGGGCATTAGCGCTAGCTCCTACAATGAGCAGTTCTTC | CASSLGISASSYNEQFF | TRBJ2-1 | TRBV5-1 | . | .
TGTGCCTGGAGCAAAGCAAGGACTGAAGCTTTCTTT | CAWSKARTEAFF | TRBJ1-1 | TRBV30 | . | .
TGCGCCAGTCGACAGGGCCTGAACACTGAAGCTTTCTTT | CASRQGLNTEAFF | TRBJ1-1 | TRBV4-1 | TRBD1 | .
TGTGCCAGCAGCCAGCCGGCCCCAGATACGCAGTATTTT | CASSQPAPDTQYF | TRBJ2-3 | TRBV28 | . | .
TGTGCCAGCAGTTCCACCGGGACAGGGGACACTGAAGCTTTCTTT | CASSSTGTGDTEAFF | TRBJ1-1 | TRBV6-5 | TRBD1 | .
TGTGCCACCAGTGATAACAGAGCCTCCGGGCCCCAGCATTTT | CATSDNRASGPQHF | TRBJ1-5 | TRBV24-1 | . | few
TGTGCCAGACTGGCTCGGTGTGGCTACACCTTC | CARLARCGYTF | TRBJ1-2 | TRBV25-1 | . | .
TGTGCCAGCAGCTTAGAAGCGGGACATTTCTATGGCTACACCTTC | CASSLEAGHFYGYTF | TRBJ1-2 | TRBV7-9 | . | once
TGTGCCAGCAGTGGGGGGGCCTGGGATACGCAGTATTTT | CASSGGAWDTQYF | TRBJ2-3 | TRBV2 | . | once
TGTGCCAGCAGCTTAATTGGCGGGGGGGGAGTCACAGATACGCAGTATTTT | CASSLIGGGGVTDTQYF | TRBJ2-3 | TRBV11-3 | TRBD2 | .
TGTGCCAGCGTACTTCTGGGCGTCTATGGCTACACCTTC | CASVLLGVYGYTF | TRBJ1-2 | TRBV7-9 | . | .
TGTGCCAGCAGCACTTACAATGAGCAGTTCTTC | CASSTYNEQFF | TRBJ2-1 | TRBV5-5 | . | .
TGTGCCAGCTCGCATGAGATTGAAGCTTTCTTT | CASSHEIEAFF | TRBJ1-1 | TRBV18 | . | .
TGTGCCAGCAGGGGGCGTGACACCTCCTACGAGCAGTACTTC | CASRGRDTSYEQYF | TRBJ2-7 | TRBV27 | . | .
TGTGCCAGCAGCTTCCCGAGGGGTTCTGGAAACACCATATATTTT | CASSFPRGSGNTIYF | TRBJ1-3 | TRBV7-2 | . | .
TGTGCCAGCAGCTTAGACGGGGGCAGTTTGGACTATGGCTACACCTTC | CASSLDGGSLDYGYTF | TRBJ1-2 | TRBV7-2 | . | .
TGTGCCAGCAGCGAACCGGGACGGGACTACAATGAGCAGTTCTTC | CASSEPGRDYNEQFF | TRBJ2-1 | TRBV6-2/TRBV6-3 | . | .
TGTGCCAGCAGGGCAGGGTCGGGGACTGAAGCTTTCTTT | CASRAGSGTEAFF | TRBJ1-1 | TRBV25-1 | . | once
TGTGCCAGCCGGACGGACATTAGGAATGAGCAGTTCTTC | CASRTDIRNEQFF | TRBJ2-1 | TRBV6-5 | . | .
TGTGCCAGCAGTTACACAGGGGTCTACGAGCAGTACTTC | CASSYTGVYEQYF | TRBJ2-7 | TRBV6-6 | TRBD1 | .
TGTGCCAGCAGCTTAGATCTGGAGGGGCTTTTCTTC | CASSLDLEGLFF | TRBJ2-1 | TRBV7-6 | . | .
TGTGCCAGCAGTGGGGACCGGCTCAGGGAGCAGTACTTC | CASSGDRLREQYF | TRBJ2-7 | TRBV6-2/TRBV6-3 | . | .
TGTGCCAGCAGCTTGTATCAGGGTACTAATGAAAAACTGTTTTTT | CASSLYQGTNEKLFF | TRBJ1-4 | TRBV5-6 | . | .